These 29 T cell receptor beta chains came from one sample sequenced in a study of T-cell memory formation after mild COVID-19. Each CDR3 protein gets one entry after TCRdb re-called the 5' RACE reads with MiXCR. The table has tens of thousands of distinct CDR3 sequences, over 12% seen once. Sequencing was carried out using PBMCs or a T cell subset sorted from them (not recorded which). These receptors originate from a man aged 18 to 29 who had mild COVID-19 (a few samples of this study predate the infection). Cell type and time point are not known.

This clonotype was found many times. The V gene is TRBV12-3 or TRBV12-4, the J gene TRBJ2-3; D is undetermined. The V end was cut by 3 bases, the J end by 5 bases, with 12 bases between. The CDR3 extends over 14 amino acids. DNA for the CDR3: TGTGCCAGCAGTTTCTCCGCCTTAATAGATACGCAGTATTTT. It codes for CASSFSALIDTQYF.

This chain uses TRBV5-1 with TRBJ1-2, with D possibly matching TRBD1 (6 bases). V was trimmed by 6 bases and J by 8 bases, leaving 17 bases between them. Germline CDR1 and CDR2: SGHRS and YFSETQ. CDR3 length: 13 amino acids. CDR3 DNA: TGCGCCAGCACCCCTGGGGGCGCCTGGGGCTACACCTTC. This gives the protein CASTPGGAWGYTF.

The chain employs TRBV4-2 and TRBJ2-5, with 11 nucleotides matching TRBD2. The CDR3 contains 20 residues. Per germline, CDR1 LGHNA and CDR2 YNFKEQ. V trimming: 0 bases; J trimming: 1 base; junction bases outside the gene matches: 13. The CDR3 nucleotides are TGTGCCAGCAGCCAAGACCCCCGCGATCGACTAGCGGGGCCCCAAGAGACCCAGTACTTC. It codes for CASSQDPRDRLAGPQETQYF.

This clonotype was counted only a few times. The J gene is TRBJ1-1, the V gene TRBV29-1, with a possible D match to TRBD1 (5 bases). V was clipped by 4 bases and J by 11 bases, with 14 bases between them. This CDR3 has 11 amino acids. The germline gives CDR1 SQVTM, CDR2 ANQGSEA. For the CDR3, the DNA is TGCAGCGTTGCGGACCGGGGGAAGGCTTTCTTT. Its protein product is CSVADRGKAFF.

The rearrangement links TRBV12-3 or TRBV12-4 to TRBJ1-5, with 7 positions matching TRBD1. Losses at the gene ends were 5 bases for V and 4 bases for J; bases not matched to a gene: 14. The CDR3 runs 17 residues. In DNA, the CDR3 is TGTGCCAGCAGTCCGGGACAGAGGAGAGGTTTAAATCAGCCCCAGCATTTT. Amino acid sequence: CASSPGQRRGLNQPQHF.

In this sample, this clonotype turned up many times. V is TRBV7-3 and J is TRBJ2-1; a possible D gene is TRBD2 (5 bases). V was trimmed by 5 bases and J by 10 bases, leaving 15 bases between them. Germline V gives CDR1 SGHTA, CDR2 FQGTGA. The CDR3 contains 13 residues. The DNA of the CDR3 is TGTGCCAGCAGCACCGGGGTCCCCGGGGAGCAGTTCTTC. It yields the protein CASSTGVPGEQFF.

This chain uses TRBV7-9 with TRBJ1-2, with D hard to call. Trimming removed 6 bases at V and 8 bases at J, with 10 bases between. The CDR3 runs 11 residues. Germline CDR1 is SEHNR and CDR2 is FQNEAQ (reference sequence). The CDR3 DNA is TGTGCCAGCAGTCCTTATTGGGGCTACACCTTC. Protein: CASSPYWGYTF.

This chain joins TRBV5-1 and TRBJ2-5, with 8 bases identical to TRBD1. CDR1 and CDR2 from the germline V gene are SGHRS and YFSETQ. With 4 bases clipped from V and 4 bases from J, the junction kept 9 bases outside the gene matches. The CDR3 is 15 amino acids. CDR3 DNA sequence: TGCGCCAGCAGCCTGGACAGGGTGCCGGGAGAGACCCAGTACTTC. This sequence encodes CASSLDRVPGETQYF.

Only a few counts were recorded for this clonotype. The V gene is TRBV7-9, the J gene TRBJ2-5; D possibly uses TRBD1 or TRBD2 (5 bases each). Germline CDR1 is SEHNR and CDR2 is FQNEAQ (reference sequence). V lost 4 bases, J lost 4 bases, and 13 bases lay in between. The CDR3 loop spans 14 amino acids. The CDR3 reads CASSSFRDRETQYF. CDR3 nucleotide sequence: TGTGCCAGCAGCTCATTCCGGGACCGAGAGACCCAGTACTTC.

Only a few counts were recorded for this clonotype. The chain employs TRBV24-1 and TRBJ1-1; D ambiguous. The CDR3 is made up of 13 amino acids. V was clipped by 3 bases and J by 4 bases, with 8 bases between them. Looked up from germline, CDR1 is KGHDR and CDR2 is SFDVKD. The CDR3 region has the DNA TGTGCCACCAGTGATCCCGAGAGCACTGAAGCTTTCTTT. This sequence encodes CATSDPESTEAFF.

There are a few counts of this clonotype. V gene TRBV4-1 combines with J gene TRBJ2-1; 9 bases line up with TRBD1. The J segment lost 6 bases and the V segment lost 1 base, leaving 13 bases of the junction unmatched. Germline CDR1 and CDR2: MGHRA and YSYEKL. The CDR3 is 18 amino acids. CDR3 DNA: TGCGCCAGCAGCCAAGGGATGATCCCGGGACAGGGAATCAATGAGCAGTTCTTC. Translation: CASSQGMIPGQGINEQFF.

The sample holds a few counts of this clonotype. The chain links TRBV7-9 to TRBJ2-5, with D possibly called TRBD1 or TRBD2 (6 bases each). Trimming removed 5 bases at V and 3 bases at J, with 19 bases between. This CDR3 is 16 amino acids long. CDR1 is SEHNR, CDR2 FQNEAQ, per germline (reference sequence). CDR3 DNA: TGTGCCAGCAGCCCTGAATTAGGGGGGCCCGAAGAGACCCAGTACTTC. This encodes CASSPELGGPEETQYF.

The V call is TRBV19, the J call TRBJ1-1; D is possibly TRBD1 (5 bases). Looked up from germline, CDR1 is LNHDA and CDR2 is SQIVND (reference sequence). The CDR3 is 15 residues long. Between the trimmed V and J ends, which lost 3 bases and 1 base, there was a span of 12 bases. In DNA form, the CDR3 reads TGTGCCAGTAGTATGGAAGGGACTGGGAACACTGAAGCTTTCTTT. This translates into CASSMEGTGNTEAFF. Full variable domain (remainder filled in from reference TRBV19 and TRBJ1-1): DGGITQSPKYLFRKEGQNVTLSCEQNLNHDAMYWYRQDPGQGLRLIYYSQIVNDFQKGDIAEGYSVSREKKESFPLTVTSAQKNPTAFYLCASSMEGTGNTEAFFGQGTRLTVV.

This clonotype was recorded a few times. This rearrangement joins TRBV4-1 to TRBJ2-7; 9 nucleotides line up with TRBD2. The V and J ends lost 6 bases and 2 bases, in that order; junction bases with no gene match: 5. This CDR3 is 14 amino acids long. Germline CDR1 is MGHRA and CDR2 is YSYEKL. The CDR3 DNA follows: TGCGCCAGCAGTGTAGCGGGGGCAACCTACGAGCAGTACTTC. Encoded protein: CASSVAGATYEQYF.

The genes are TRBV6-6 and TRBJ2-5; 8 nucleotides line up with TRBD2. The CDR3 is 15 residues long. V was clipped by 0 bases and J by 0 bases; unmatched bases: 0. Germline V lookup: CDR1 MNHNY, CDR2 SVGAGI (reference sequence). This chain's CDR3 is CASSYSGGDQETQYF. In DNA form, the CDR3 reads TGTGCCAGCAGTTACTCCGGGGGGGACCAAGAGACCCAGTACTTC.

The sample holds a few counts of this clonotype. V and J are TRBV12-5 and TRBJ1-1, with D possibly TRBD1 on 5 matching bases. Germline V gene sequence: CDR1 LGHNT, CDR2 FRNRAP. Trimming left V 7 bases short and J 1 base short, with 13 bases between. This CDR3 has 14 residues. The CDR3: CASVAAGGNTEAFF. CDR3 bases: TGTGCTAGTGTCGCCGCGGGGGGGAACACTGAAGCTTTCTTT.

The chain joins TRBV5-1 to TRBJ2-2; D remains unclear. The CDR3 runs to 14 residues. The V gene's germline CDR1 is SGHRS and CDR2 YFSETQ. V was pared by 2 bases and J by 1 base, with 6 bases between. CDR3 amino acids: CASSLAQNTGELFF. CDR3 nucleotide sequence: TGCGCCAGCAGCTTAGCCCAGAACACCGGGGAGCTGTTTTTT.

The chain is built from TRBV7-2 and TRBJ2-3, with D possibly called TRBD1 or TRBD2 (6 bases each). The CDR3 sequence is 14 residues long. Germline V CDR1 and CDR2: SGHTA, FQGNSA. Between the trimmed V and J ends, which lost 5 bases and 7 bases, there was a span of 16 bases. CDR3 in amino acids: CASSPGGGLHTQYF. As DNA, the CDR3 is TGTGCCAGCAGCCCCGGTGGGGGGCTTCATACGCAGTATTTT.

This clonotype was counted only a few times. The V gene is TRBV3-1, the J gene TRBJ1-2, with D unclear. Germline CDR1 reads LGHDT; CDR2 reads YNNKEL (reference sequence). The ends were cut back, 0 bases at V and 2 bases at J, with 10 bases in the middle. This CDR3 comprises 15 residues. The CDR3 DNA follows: TGTGCCAGCAGCCAAGAGGCCAGCCCCAACTATGGCTACACCTTC. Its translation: CASSQEASPNYGYTF.

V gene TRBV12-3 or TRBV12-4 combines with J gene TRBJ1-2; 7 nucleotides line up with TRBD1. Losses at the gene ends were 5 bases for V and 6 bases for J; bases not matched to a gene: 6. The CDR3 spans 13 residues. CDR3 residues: CASSPTGSHGYTF. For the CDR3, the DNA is TGTGCCAGCAGTCCGACAGGGAGCCATGGCTACACCTTC.

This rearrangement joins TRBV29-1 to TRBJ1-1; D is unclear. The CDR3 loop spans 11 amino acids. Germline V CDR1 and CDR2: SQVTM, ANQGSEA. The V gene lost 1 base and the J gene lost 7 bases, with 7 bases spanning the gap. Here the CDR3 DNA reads TGCAGCGTTGAAGGGGGAGGTGAAGCTTTCTTT. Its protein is CSVEGGGEAFF.

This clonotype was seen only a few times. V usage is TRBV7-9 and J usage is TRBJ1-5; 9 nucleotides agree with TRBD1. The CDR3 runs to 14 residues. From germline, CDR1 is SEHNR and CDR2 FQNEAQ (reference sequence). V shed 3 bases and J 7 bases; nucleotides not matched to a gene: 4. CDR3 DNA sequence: TGTGCCAGCAGCTTGGGACAGGGCGAACAGCCCCAGCATTTT. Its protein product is CASSLGQGEQPQHF.

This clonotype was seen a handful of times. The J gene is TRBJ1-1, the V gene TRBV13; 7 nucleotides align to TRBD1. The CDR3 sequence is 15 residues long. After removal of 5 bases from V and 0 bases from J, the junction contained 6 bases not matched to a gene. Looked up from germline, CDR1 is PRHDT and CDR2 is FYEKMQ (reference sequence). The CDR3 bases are TGTGCCAGCAGCGTAAAGGGGGCGGTGAACACTGAAGCTTTCTTT. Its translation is CASSVKGAVNTEAFF.

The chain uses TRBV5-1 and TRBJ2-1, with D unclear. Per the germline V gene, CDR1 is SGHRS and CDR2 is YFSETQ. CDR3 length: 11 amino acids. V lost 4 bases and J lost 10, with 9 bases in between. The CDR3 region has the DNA TGCGCCAGCAGCACCGGACCAGAGCAGTTCTTC. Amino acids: CASSTGPEQFF.

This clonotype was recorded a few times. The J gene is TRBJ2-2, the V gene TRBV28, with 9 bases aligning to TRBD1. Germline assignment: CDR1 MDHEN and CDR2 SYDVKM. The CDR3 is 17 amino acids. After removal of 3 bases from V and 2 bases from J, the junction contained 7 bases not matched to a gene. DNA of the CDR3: TGTGCCAGCAGTTTCCCAGGACAGGGGCCAAACACCGGGGAGCTGTTTTTT. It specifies CASSFPGQGPNTGELFF.

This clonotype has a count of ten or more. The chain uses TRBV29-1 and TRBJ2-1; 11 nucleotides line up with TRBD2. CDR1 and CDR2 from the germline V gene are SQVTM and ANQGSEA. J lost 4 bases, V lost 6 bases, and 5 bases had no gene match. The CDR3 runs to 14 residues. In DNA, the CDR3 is TGCAGCGTGGACGCTAGCGGGGGGTACAATGAGCAGTTCTTC. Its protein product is CSVDASGGYNEQFF.

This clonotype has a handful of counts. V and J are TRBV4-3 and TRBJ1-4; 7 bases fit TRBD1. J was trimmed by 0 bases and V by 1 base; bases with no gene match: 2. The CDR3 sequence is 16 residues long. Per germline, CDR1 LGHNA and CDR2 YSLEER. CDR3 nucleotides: TGCGCCAGCAGCCAAGGGGACAGTACAACTAATGAAAAACTGTTTTTT. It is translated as CASSQGDSTTNEKLFF.

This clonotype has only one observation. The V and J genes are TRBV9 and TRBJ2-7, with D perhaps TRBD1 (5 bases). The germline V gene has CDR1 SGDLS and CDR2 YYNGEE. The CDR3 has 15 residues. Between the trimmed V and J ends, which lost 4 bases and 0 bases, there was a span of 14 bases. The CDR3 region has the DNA TGTGCCAGCAGCCCCCGACAGCAAAGCTCCTACGAGCAGTACTTC. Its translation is CASSPRQQSSYEQYF.

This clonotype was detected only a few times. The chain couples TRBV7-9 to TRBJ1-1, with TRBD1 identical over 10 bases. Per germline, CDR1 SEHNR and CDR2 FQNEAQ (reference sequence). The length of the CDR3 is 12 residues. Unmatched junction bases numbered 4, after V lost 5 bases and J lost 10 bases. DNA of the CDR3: TGTGCCAGCAGCAGGACAGGGGGTTCAGCTTTCTTT. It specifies CASSRTGGSAFF.